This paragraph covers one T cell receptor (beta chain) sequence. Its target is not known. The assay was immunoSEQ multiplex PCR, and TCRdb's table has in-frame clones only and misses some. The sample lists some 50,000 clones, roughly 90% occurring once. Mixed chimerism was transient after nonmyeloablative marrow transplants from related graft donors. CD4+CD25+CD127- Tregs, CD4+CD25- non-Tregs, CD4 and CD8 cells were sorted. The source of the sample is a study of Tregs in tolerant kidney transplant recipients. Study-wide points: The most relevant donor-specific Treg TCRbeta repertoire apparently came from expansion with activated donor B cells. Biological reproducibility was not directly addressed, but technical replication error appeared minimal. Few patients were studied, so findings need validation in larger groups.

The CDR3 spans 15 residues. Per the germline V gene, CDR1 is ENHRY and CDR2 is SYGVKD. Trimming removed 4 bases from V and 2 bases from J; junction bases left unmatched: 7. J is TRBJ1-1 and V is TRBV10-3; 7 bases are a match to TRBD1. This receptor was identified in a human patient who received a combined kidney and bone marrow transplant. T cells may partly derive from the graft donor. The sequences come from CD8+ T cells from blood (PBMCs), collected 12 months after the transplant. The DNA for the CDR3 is TGTGCCATCAGTGCAGACAGGGCACTCAACACTGAAGCTTTCTTT. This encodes CAISADRALNTEAFF.